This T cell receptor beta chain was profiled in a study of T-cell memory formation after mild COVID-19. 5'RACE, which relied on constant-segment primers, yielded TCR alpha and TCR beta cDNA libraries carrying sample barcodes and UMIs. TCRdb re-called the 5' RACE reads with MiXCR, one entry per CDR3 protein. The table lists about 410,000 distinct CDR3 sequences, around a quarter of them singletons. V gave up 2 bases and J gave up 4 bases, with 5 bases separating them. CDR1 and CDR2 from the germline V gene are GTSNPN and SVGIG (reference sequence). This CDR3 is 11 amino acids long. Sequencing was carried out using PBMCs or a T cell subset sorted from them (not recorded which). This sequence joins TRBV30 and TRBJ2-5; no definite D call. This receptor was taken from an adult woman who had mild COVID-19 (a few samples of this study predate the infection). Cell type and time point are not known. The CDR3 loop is CAWSRGETQYF. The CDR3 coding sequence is TGTGCCTGGAGTCGCGGAGAGACCCAGTACTTC.